Listed below are T cell receptor beta chains from one sample, sequenced in a study of shared clonotypes between healthy human individuals. Measured with immunoSEQ multiplex PCR; TCRdb has only the in-frame clones, and not every one. The sample lists about 2 million clones; 85% to 95% were seen once. Sequences were obtained from naive CD4+ T cells sorted from blood. The receptor set was obtained from a man aged 18-30 years in good health. Each CDR3 is given with its conserved first and last residue. A D gene is named only where the DNA matches it firmly. The listing skips clone size in some rows; elsewhere it reads once, few, many or a size class.

len	d_gene	v_gene	j_gene	abundance	CDR3aa	CDR3nt
13	-	TRBV6-1	TRBJ2-2	-	CASRDRNTGELFF	TGTGCCAGCAGAGACAGGAACACCGGGGAGCTGTTTTTT
13	TRBD1	TRBV5-4	TRBJ1-2	-	CASSTTGDYGYTF	TGTGCCAGCAGCACCACAGGGGACTATGGCTACACCTTC
13	TRBD1	TRBV9	TRBJ1-1	-	CASSVTGGTEAFF	TGTGCCAGCAGCGTTACAGGGGGGACTGAAGCTTTCTTT
17	-	TRBV19	TRBJ1-6	once	CASSIGARGFRDSPLHF	TGTGCCAGTAGTATAGGGGCTCGAGGGTTTCGGGATTCACCCCTCCACTTT
16	TRBD1	TRBV6-4	TRBJ1-1	-	CASSETDRSPGTEAFF	TGTGCCAGCAGTGAAACGGACAGGAGCCCAGGGACTGAAGCTTTCTTT
15	-	TRBV7-2	TRBJ2-3	-	CASSLQPSSTDTQYF	TGTGCCAGCAGCTTACAGCCAAGTAGCACAGATACGCAGTATTTT
15	TRBD1	TRBV6-5	TRBJ2-3	-	CASNSGTGGADTQYF	TGTGCCAGCAATTCCGGGACAGGGGGCGCAGATACGCAGTATTTT
13	TRBD1	TRBV2	TRBJ2-5	-	CASNFDRGETQYF	TGTGCCAGCAATTTCGACAGGGGGGAGACCCAGTACTTC
15	TRBD1	TRBV30	TRBJ1-6	-	CAWSVLTGRSSPLHF	TGTGCCTGGAGTGTATTGACAGGGCGTTCTTCACCCCTCCACTTT
18	TRBD2	TRBV18	TRBJ2-3	-	CASSPPGLAGGNTDTQYF	TGTGCCAGCTCACCTCCGGGACTAGCGGGAGGGAACACAGATACGCAGTATTTT
15	-	TRBV5-1	TRBJ2-7	-	CASSSQGAPSYEQYF	TGCGCCAGCAGCTCACAGGGAGCTCCCTCCTACGAGCAGTACTTC
14	TRBD1	TRBV2	TRBJ2-7	-	CASSPDRGLYEQYF	TGTGCCAGCAGTCCCGACAGGGGGCTCTACGAGCAGTACTTC
15	-	TRBV10-2	TRBJ2-1	-	CASSEGSGRYNEQFF	TGCGCCAGCAGTGAGGGGAGCGGACGATACAATGAGCAGTTCTTC
15	TRBD1	TRBV19	TRBJ1-5	once	CASSSRTGTNQPQHF	TGTGCCAGTAGTTCCCGGACAGGGACCAATCAGCCCCAGCATTTT
13	-	TRBV2	TRBJ2-2	-	CATAGQGTGELFF	TGTGCCACCGCCGGGCAGGGAACCGGGGAGCTGTTTTTT
16	TRBD1	TRBV5-1	TRBJ1-1	-	CASSLGLRGPGTEAFF	TGCGCCAGCAGCTTGGGACTCAGGGGGCCGGGTACTGAAGCTTTCTTT
14	-	TRBV5-1	TRBJ2-7	-	CASSGSGSSYEQYF	TGCGCCAGCAGCGGCAGCGGTAGCTCCTACGAGCAGTACTTC
13	-	TRBV7-9	TRBJ1-1	-	CASSLDTVAEAFF	TGTGCCAGCAGCTTAGATACTGTGGCTGAAGCTTTCTTT
19	TRBD2	TRBV7-2	TRBJ2-1	-	CASSSGLDFYAPPYNEQFF	TGTGCCAGCAGCTCGGGACTAGACTTTTACGCACCCCCCTACAATGAGCAGTTCTTC
14	-	TRBV7-9	TRBJ1-5	-	CASSLSGGSQPQHF	TGTGCCAGCAGCTTATCGGGGGGCTCTCAGCCCCAGCATTTT
14	TRBD1	TRBV10-3	TRBJ1-5	-	CAIATGGADQPQHF	TGTGCCATCGCAACAGGGGGCGCGGATCAGCCCCAGCATTTT
12	-	TRBV10-3	TRBJ1-6	-	CAISDGGSPLHF	TGTGCCATCAGTGATGGGGGGTCACCCCTCCACTTT
14	TRBD1	TRBV29-1	TRBJ1-3	-	CSVGPRTGGNTIYF	TGCAGCGTTGGACCCAGGACAGGCGGAAACACCATATATTTT
16	-	TRBV9	TRBJ1-4	-	CASSRTTGTRGEKLFF	TGTGCCAGCAGCCGGACGACCGGGACACGGGGTGAAAAACTGTTTTTT
15	-	TRBV5-4	TRBJ1-6	-	CASSGRTAQGSPLHF	TGTGCCAGCAGCGGCCGGACCGCCCAAGGGTCACCCCTCCACTTT
14	TRBD1	TRBV6-1	TRBJ1-5	-	CASSEAWQGDAQHF	TGTGCCAGCAGTGAAGCGTGGCAGGGGGATGCCCAGCATTTT
13	-	TRBV6-5	TRBJ1-5	-	CASSSLRGQPQHF	TGTGCCAGCAGTTCCCTAAGGGGCCAGCCCCAGCATTTT
18	TRBD2	TRBV5-1	TRBJ2-1	-	CASSRAPTSGGAYNEQFF	TGCGCCAGCAGCCGGGCCCCGACTAGCGGGGGGGCCTACAATGAGCAGTTCTTC
16	TRBD1	TRBV15	TRBJ1-5	-	CATSREKGASNQPQHF	TGTGCCACCAGCAGAGAGAAGGGGGCGAGCAATCAGCCCCAGCATTTT
13	-	TRBV6-6	TRBJ1-1	-	CASYTTGYTEAFF	TGTGCCAGTTATACTACAGGTTACACTGAAGCTTTCTTT
11	-	TRBV30	TRBJ2-1	-	CAWRQSNEQFF	TGTGCCTGGAGACAGAGTAATGAGCAGTTCTTC
14	TRBD1	TRBV9	TRBJ1-5	-	CASSVAGGTQPQHF	TGTGCCAGCAGCGTAGCAGGGGGCACCCAGCCCCAGCATTTT
14	-	TRBV19	TRBJ2-3	once	CASAGTFSADTQYF	TGTGCCAGTGCCGGGACATTCTCGGCCGATACGCAGTATTTT
13	-	TRBV6-1	TRBJ2-1	-	CASSQIRYNEQFF	TGTGCCAGCAGCCAGATCCGCTACAATGAGCAGTTCTTC
11	-	TRBV30	TRBJ2-1	-	CACLQYNEQFF	TGTGCCTGCCTACAGTACAATGAGCAGTTCTTC
15	-	TRBV28	TRBJ1-1	-	CASSLGALRNTEAFF	TGTGCCAGCAGTTTGGGGGCTCTTAGGAACACTGAAGCTTTCTTT
14	-	TRBV5-1	TRBJ1-6	-	CASSLEAQNSPLHF	TGCGCCAGCAGCTTGGAGGCGCAGAATTCACCCCTCCACTTT
18	TRBD2	TRBV5-6	TRBJ2-1	-	CASSLVGGGPRWYNEQFF	TGTGCCAGCAGCTTGGTAGGCGGGGGGCCCCGGTGGTACAATGAGCAGTTCTTC
18	TRBD1	TRBV30	TRBJ1-6	-	CAWRLGGTGGAYNSPLHF	TGTGCCTGGCGCCTAGGCGGGACAGGGGGCGCTTATAATTCACCCCTCCACTTT
15	TRBD1	TRBV28	TRBJ1-1	-	CASSQTGTENTEAFF	TGTGCCAGCAGTCAAACCGGGACAGAGAACACTGAAGCTTTCTTT
14	-	TRBV28	TRBJ1-5	once	CASSLSLSNQPQHF	TGTGCCAGCAGTTTAAGTTTGAGCAATCAGCCCCAGCATTTT
14	TRBD2	TRBV5-6	TRBJ2-7	-	CASSLVGLAVEQYF	TGTGCCAGCAGCTTGGTGGGACTAGCCGTCGAGCAGTACTTC
16	-	TRBV5-1	TRBJ2-3	-	CASSLAGVVGTDTQYF	TGCGCCAGCAGCTTGGCCGGGGTTGTAGGCACAGATACGCAGTATTTT
16	TRBD2	TRBV11-2	TRBJ2-5	once	CASSTAQLAGAETQYF	TGTGCCAGCAGCACAGCCCAGCTAGCGGGAGCTGAGACCCAGTACTTC
15	-	TRBV27	TRBJ2-2	-	CASRRLGENTGELFF	TGTGCCAGCAGGAGACTCGGGGAGAACACCGGGGAGCTGTTTTTT
14	-	TRBV6-1	TRBJ1-2	-	CASSEYGSNYGYTF	TGTGCCAGCAGTGAATACGGATCTAACTATGGCTACACCTTC
13	-	TRBV2	TRBJ1-1	-	CASSDQGHTEAFF	TGTGCCAGCAGTGACCAGGGGCACACTGAAGCTTTCTTT
14	-	TRBV10-3	TRBJ1-1	-	CAISDTGLWDEAFF	TGTGCCATCAGTGACACGGGGCTTTGGGACGAAGCTTTCTTT
11	-	TRBV11-3	TRBJ2-5	-	CASSPGGTQYF	TGTGCCAGCAGCCCCGGGGGGACCCAGTACTTC
15	-	TRBV7-6	TRBJ1-1	once	CASSLKSAASTEAFF	TGTGCCAGCAGCTTAAAGTCTGCCGCTTCGACTGAAGCTTTCTTT
15	TRBD1	TRBV7-2	TRBJ1-5	-	CASSKDRGENQPQHF	TGTGCCAGCAGCAAAGACAGGGGAGAGAATCAGCCCCAGCATTTT
15	-	TRBV6-5	TRBJ2-7	-	CASSYSTLGTYEQYF	TGTGCCAGCAGTTACTCGACTTTAGGTACCTACGAGCAGTACTTC
15	-	TRBV27	TRBJ1-5	-	CASSSTAAGNQPQHF	TGTGCCAGCAGTTCCACGGCTGCAGGGAATCAGCCCCAGCATTTT
12	TRBD1	TRBV6-5	TRBJ2-7	-	CASSFGQGEQYF	TGTGCCAGCAGTTTTGGACAGGGCGAGCAGTACTTC
15	-	TRBV30	TRBJ1-4	-	CACSSDFLTNEKLFF	TGTGCCTGCTCCTCCGACTTCTTAACTAATGAAAAACTGTTTTTT
13	-	TRBV12-5	TRBJ1-1	-	CASAPQGSTEAFF	TGTGCTAGTGCCCCACAAGGTTCCACTGAAGCTTTCTTT
13	-	TRBV5-1	TRBJ2-5	-	CASSLPRGETQYF	TGCGCCAGCAGCTTGCCCAGGGGAGAGACCCAGTACTTC
15	TRBD1	TRBV7-2	TRBJ1-1	once	CASSPGDRVNTEAFF	TGTGCCAGCAGCCCCGGCGACAGGGTGAACACTGAAGCTTTCTTT
14	TRBD2	TRBV7-9	TRBJ2-5	once	CASSPGTSVETQYF	TGTGCCAGCAGCCCGGGGACTAGCGTAGAGACCCAGTACTTC
15	TRBD2	TRBV5-1	TRBJ2-3	-	CASSLLATSTDTQYF	TGCGCCAGCAGCTTACTAGCGACTAGCACAGATACGCAGTATTTT